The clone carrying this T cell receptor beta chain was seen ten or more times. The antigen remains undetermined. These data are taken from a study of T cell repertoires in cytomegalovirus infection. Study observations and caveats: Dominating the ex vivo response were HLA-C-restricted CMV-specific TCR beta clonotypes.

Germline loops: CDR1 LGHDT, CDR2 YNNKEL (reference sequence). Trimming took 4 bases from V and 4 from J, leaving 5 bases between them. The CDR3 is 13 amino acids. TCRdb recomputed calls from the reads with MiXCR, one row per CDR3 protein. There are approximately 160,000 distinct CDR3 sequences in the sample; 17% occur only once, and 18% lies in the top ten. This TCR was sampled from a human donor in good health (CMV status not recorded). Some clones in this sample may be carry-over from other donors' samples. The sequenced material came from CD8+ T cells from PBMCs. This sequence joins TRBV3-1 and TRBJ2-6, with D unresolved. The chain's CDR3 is CASSPPGANVLTF. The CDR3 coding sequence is TGTGCCAGCAGCCCGCCGGGGGCCAACGTCCTGACTTTC. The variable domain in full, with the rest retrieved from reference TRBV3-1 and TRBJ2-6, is DTAVSQTPKYLVTQMGNDKSIKCEQNLGHDTMYWYKQDSKKFLKIMFSYNNKELIINETVPNRFSPKSPDKAHLNLHINSLELGDSAVYFCASSPPGANVLTFGAGSRLTVL.